This T cell receptor (beta chain) stems from a study of PD-1 blockade in classical Hodgkin lymphoma. Study overall: Patients were administered nivolumab (3 mg/kg intravenously) every 2 weeks.

Method: immunoSEQ multiplex PCR; TCRdb's copy keeps in-frame clones and lacks some. The repertoire has around 43,000 clones, roughly 78% of them found once; the top ten carry about an eighth. This clone counts as medium-sized. Its antigen is unknown. This CDR3 comprises 13 residues. CDR1 is LNHNV, CDR2 YYDKDF, per germline (reference sequence). Trimming removed 5 bases from V and 2 bases from J, with 7 bases in between. Each patient relapsed following autologous stem cell transplantation, and prior brentuximab vedotin exposure differed. General study results and limits: Patients newly diagnosed and complete responders had comparable baseline diversity. It was reported that newly diagnosed patients had less baseline TCR diversity than healthy donors. Factors driving the repertoire differences, possibly disease activity or prior therapy, remain undefined.

The specimen was peripheral blood mononuclear cells (PBMCs), collected at baseline. The rearrangement uses TRBV15 and TRBJ1-3, with D tentatively TRBD1 (5 bases). The receptor comes from a human donor with classical Hodgkin lymphoma. The CDR3 is CATSGTTGNTIYF. CDR3 coding DNA: TGTGCCACCAGCGGGACCACTGGAAACACCATATATTTT.